One T cell receptor beta chain is described in this entry. Antigen specificity is unknown. The data stem from a study of vaccination and CD4 T cells after COVID-19. Treatment in this sample: roughly 10-day PBMC culture with coronavirus spike peptide pools or control peptides (ViraFEST assay). An Oncomine TCR Beta short-read assay was used to sequence the DNA from cultured CD4+ T cells. TCRdb redid the calling of the PCR reads with MiXCR, one entry per CDR3 protein. Among tens of thousands of distinct CDR3 sequences listed, around 62% were seen once. Sample: CD4+ T cells from blood, cultured in vitro, taken before SARS-CoV-2 vaccination. The sequence derives from a human donor who received a COVID-19 vaccine.

The CDR3: CACLPTGSLYGYTF. The DNA for the CDR3 is TGTGCCTGCCTACCCACAGGGAGCCTCTATGGCTACACCTTC. The rearrangement links TRBV30 to TRBJ1-2, with D tentatively TRBD1 (6 bases). The germline V gene encodes CDR1 GTSNPN and CDR2 SVGIG (reference sequence). With 6 bases removed from V and 4 bases from J, the gap between germline ends came to 18 bases. The CDR3 has 14 amino acids.